The T cell receptor beta chain described here comes from a study of T cell responses to AZD1222 COVID-19 vaccine. This CDR3 has 14 amino acids. Trimming took 1 base from V and 4 from J; bases not matched to a gene: 3. Germline values: CDR1 LGHDT, CDR2 YNNKEL (reference sequence). In the case of this clone: Its antigen is not known.

Study outcomes and limitations: White British ancestry dominated among donors, who included more females, and clonal diversity was possibly underestimated.

Data came from immunoSEQ multiplex PCR; TCRdb stores just in-frame clones and leaves some out. The sample lists 95,000 or so clones, just under 90% occurring once. This TCR came from an adult in good health. This sequence joins TRBV3-1 (or the pseudogene TRBV3-2) and TRBJ1-2, with TRBD1 matching 7 bases. The source was peripheral blood, collected on day 0 of MenACWY control vaccination. CDR3 in DNA: TGTGCCAGCAGCCAAGGGGCAGGGGGCTATGGCTACACCTTC. It yields the protein CASSQGAGGYGYTF.